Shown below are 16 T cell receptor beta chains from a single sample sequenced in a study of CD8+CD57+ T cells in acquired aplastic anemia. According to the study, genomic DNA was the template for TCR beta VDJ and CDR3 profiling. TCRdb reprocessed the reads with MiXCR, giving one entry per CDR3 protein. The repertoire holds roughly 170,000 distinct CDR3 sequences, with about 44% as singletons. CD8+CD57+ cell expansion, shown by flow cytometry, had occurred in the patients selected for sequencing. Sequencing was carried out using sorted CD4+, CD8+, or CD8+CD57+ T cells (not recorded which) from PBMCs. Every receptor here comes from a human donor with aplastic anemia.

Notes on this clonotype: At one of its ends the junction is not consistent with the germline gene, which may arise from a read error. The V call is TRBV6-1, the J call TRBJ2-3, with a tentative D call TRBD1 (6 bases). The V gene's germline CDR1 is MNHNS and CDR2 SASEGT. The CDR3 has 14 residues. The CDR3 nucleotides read TGTGCCAGCAGTGAACAGAGAGGGGGAGATACGCAGTGTTTT. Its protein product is CASSEQRGGDTQCF.

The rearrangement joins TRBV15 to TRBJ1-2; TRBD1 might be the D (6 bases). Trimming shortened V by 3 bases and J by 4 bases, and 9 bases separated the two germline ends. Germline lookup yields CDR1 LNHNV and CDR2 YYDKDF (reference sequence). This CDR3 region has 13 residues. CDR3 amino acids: CATSRDRTYGYTF. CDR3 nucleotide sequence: TGTGCCACCAGCAGGGACAGAACCTATGGCTACACCTTC.

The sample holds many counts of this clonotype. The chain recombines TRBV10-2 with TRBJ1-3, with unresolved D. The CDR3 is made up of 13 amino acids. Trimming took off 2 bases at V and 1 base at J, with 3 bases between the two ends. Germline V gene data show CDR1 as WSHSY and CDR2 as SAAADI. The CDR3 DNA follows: TGCGCCAGCAGTGAGAATTCTGGAAACACCATATATTTT. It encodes CASSENSGNTIYF.

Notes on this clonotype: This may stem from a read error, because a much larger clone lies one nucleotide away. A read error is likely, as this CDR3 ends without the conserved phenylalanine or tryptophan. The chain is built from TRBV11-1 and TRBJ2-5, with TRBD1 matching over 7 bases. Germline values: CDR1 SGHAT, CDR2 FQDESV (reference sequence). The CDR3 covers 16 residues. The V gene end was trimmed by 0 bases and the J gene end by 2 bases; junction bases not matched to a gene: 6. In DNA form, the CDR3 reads TGTGCCAGCAGCTTAGCGCAAGGGGGCCGGCAAGAGACCCAGTACCTC. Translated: CASSLAQGGRQETQYL.

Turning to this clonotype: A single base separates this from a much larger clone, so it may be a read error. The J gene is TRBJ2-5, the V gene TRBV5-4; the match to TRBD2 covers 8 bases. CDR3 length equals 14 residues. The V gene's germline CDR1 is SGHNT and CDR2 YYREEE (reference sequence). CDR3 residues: CASSIAGPQEAQYF. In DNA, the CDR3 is TGTGCCAGCAGCATAGCGGGGCCGCAAGAGGCCCAGTACTTC. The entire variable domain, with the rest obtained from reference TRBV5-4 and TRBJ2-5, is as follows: ETGVTQSPTHLIKTRGQQVTLRCSSQSGHNTVSWYQQALGQGPQFIFQYYREEENGRGNFPPRFSGLQFPNYSSELNVNALELDDSALYLCASSIAGPQEAQYFGPGTRLLVL.

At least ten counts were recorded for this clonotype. The CDR3 bases are TGTGCCACCAGTGATGGGGACAGGGTATCCAATGAGCAGTTCTTC. Protein: CATSDGDRVSNEQFF. The V call is TRBV24-1, the J call TRBJ2-1; 9 bases map to TRBD1. There are 15 residues in the CDR3. CDR1 is KGHDR, CDR2 SFDVKD, per germline. With V trimmed by 3 bases and J by 6 bases, 5 bases remained unmatched.

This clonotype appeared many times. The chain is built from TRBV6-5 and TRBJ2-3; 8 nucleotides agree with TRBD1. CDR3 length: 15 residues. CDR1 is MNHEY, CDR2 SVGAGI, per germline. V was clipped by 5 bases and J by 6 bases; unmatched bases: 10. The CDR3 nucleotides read TGTGCCAGCAGTCGCCGGACAGGGAAGGCCGATACGCAGTATTTT. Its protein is CASSRRTGKADTQYF.

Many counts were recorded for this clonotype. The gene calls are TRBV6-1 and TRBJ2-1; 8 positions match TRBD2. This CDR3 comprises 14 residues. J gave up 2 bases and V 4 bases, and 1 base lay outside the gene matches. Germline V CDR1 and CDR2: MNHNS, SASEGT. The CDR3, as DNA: TGTGCCAGCAGTGCCGGGGGGGCCTACAATGAGCAGTTCTTC. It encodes CASSAGGAYNEQFF.

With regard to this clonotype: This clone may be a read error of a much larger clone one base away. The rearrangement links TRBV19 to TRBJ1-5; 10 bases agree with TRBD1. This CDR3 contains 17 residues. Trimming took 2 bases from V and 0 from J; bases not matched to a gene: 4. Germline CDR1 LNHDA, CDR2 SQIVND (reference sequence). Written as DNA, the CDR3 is TGTGCCAGTAGTATAAGGGGGACAGGGGATAGCAATCAGCCCCAGCATTTT. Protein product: CASSIRGTGDSNQPQHF.

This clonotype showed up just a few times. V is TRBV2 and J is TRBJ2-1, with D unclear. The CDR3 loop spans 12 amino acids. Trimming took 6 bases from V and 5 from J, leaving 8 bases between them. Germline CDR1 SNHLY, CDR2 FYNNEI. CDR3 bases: TGTGCCAGCAGGGCCGGCCACAATGAGCAGTTCTTC. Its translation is CASRAGHNEQFF.

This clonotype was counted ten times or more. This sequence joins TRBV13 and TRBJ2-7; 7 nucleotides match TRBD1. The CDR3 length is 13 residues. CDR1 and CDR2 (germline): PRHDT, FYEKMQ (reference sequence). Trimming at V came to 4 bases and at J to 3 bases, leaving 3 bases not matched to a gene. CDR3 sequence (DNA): TGTGCCAGCAGCTCCCGGGACAGCTACGAGCAGTACTTC. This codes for CASSSRDSYEQYF.

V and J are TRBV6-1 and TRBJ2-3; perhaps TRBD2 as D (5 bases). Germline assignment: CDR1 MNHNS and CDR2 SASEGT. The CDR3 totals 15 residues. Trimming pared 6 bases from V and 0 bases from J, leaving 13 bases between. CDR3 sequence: CASRRGQVSTDTQYF. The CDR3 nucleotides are TGTGCCAGCAGACGCGGGCAAGTGAGCACAGATACGCAGTATTTT.

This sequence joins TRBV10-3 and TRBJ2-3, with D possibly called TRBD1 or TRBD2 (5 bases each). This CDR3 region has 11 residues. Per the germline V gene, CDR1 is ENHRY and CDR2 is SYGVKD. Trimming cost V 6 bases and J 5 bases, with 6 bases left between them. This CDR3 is CAIRGVDTQYF. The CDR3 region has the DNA TGTGCCATCAGGGGGGTAGATACGCAGTATTTT.

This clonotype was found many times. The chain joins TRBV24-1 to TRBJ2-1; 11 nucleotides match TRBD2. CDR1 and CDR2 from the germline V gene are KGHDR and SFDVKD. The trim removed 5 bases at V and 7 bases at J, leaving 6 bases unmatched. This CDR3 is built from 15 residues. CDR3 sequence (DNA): TGTGCCACCAGTGCCATTAGCGGGGGGGCGAATGAGCAGTTCTTC. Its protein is CATSAISGGANEQFF.

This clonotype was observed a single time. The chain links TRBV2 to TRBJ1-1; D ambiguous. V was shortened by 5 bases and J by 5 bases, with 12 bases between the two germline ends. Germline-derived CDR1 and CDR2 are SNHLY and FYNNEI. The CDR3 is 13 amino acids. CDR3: CASSNLRATEAFF. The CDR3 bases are TGTGCCAGCAGTAATTTACGGGCAACTGAAGCTTTCTTT.

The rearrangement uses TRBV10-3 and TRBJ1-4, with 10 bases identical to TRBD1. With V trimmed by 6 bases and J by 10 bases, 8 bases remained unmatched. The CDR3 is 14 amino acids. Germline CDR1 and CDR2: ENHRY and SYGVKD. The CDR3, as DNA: TGTGCCATCAGAGGGACAGGGGATGGGGGAAAACTGTTTTTT. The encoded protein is CAIRGTGDGGKLFF.